The 30 T cell receptor beta chains below come from one sample, sequenced in a study of spatial heterogeneity in lung cancer. Indicated time point: sample taken at primary tumor resection. Unsorted whole RNA samples from tumor, nontumor lung or frozen PBMC were sequenced. Each CDR3 protein gets one entry after TCRdb re-called the 5' RACE reads with MiXCR. The data contain 75,000 to 85,000 distinct CDR3 sequences, about 20% of them singletons. Sequenced here: PBMCs, sampled at surgery. Source of these receptors: a male donor with early-stage non-small cell lung cancer.

Note on this clonotype: One end of the junction does not line up with germline, which may come from a read error. CDR3 loop: CASSPDREAYDYTF. The CDR3, as DNA: TGTGCCAGCTCACCGGACAGGGAGGCTTATGACTACACCTTC. The chain carries TRBV18 and TRBJ1-2; 8 positions agree with TRBD1. CDR3 length: 14 amino acids. Germline CDR1 KGHSH, CDR2 LQKENI. Filled out from reference TRBV18 and TRBJ1-2, the complete variable domain reads NAGVMQNPRHLVRRRGQEARLRCSPMKGHSHVYWYRQLPEEGLKFMVYLQKENIIDESGMPKERFSAEFPKEGPSILRIQQVVRGDSAAYFCASSPDREAYDYTFGSGTRLTVV.

In this sample, this clonotype turned up many times. This chain links TRBV10-3 with TRBJ2-7, with D possibly called TRBD1 or TRBD2 (5 bases each). V was cut by 0 bases and J by 3 bases, with 15 bases left in between. Germline CDR1 ENHRY, CDR2 SYGVKD. CDR3 length: 16 amino acids. CDR3 DNA: TGTGCCATCAGTGAGTCTGGGGCCCCCCGGGGCTACGAGCAGTACTTC. Amino acids: CAISESGAPRGYEQYF.

This clonotype was found a few times. This rearrangement joins TRBV12-3 or TRBV12-4 to TRBJ1-1; D is perhaps TRBD1 (6 bases). The CDR3 is 12 residues long. Trimming removed 6 bases at V and 10 bases at J, with 15 bases between. The CDR3 region is CASRPNREGAFF. DNA of the CDR3: TGTGCCAGCAGGCCGAACAGGGAAGGAGCTTTCTTT.

The rearrangement links TRBV9 to TRBJ2-5; TRBD2 agrees at 7 bases. The V gene's germline CDR1 is SGDLS and CDR2 YYNGEE. J lost 5 bases, V lost 0 bases, and 10 bases had no gene match. The CDR3 contains 16 residues. CDR3 DNA: TGTGCCAGCAGCGTAGCGGCTAGCGGCTCGTGGGAGACCCAGTACTTC. Its protein is CASSVAASGSWETQYF.

The gene calls are TRBV20-1 and TRBJ2-7; maybe TRBD2 (6 bases). Trimming took 5 bases from V and 3 from J, leaving 11 bases between them. Germline loops: CDR1 DFQATT, CDR2 SNEGSKA (reference sequence). There are 12 residues in the CDR3. CDR3 amino acids: CSASGDRYEQYF. CDR3 DNA sequence: TGCAGTGCTTCGGGGGACCGCTACGAGCAGTACTTC.

This clonotype was seen a handful of times. V and J are TRBV28 and TRBJ1-2; 11 positions agree with TRBD1. The V gene end was trimmed by 6 bases and the J gene end by 5 bases; junction bases not matched to a gene: 5. Germline values: CDR1 MDHEN, CDR2 SYDVKM. This CDR3 comprises 14 residues. Here the CDR3 DNA reads TGTGCCAGCAGACCAGGGACAGGGGGATATGGCTACACCTTC. It encodes CASRPGTGGYGYTF.

There are a few counts of this clonotype. The chain links TRBV18 to TRBJ1-5; 10 positions agree with TRBD1. The CDR3 consists of 16 residues. Per germline, CDR1 KGHSH and CDR2 LQKENI. Losses at the gene ends were 3 bases for V and 3 bases for J; bases not matched to a gene: 5. CDR3 loop: CASSPGTGAPNQPQHF. CDR3 DNA sequence: TGTGCCAGCTCACCCGGGACAGGGGCCCCCAATCAGCCCCAGCATTTT.

This clonotype showed up just a few times. The chain recombines TRBV12-3 or TRBV12-4 with TRBJ2-5, with TRBD1 as a possible D gene (5 bases). This CDR3 spans 15 amino acids. Trimming took 3 bases from V and 1 from J, leaving 12 bases between them. The CDR3 bases are TGTGCCAGCAGTTTCATGCCAGGGCCCCAAGAGACCCAGTACTTC. This sequence encodes CASSFMPGPQETQYF.

In its sample, this clonotype was seen a few times. The V and J genes are TRBV12-3 or TRBV12-4 and TRBJ2-3; TRBD1 is a possible D gene (6 bases). The length of the CDR3 is 14 residues. V gave up 6 bases and J gave up 2 bases, with 12 bases separating them. The CDR3 nucleotides are TGTGCCAGCAGCCCACGGACAGCCACAGATACGCAGTATTTT. Its translation is CASSPRTATDTQYF.

The chain couples TRBV6-5 to TRBJ1-4, with a weak D call TRBD1 (5 bases). The CDR3 is 15 amino acids. V was pared by 6 bases and J by 8 bases, with 19 bases between. Germline CDR1 and CDR2: MNHEY and SVGAGI. The DNA of the CDR3 is TGTGCCAGCAGATCTCCCGGGACGGCAGGCGAAAAACTGTTTTTT. This translates into CASRSPGTAGEKLFF.

The chain combines TRBV20-1 with TRBJ1-6, with 9 bases fitting TRBD1. This CDR3 region has 15 residues. With 6 bases clipped from V and 2 bases from J, the junction kept 5 bases outside the gene matches. Germline V gene sequence: CDR1 DFQATT, CDR2 SNEGSKA (reference sequence). DNA for the CDR3: TGCAGTGCACGGGGACAGGGCGCCTATAATTCACCCCTCCACTTT. It is translated as CSARGQGAYNSPLHF.

This clonotype was seen only a few times. The rearrangement links TRBV4-1 to TRBJ2-7; TRBD1 matches 8 bases. Germline loops: CDR1 MGHRA, CDR2 YSYEKL. CDR3 length: 16 amino acids. V shed 5 bases and J 0 bases; nucleotides not matched to a gene: 9. The CDR3 sequence: CASSDGRTGNSYEQYF. For the CDR3, the DNA is TGCGCCAGCAGCGACGGGCGGACAGGGAACTCCTACGAGCAGTACTTC.

This clonotype was observed at least ten times. The rearrangement uses TRBV5-6 and TRBJ2-7; 8 bases are shared with TRBD2. This CDR3 has 13 amino acids. CDR1 and CDR2 (germline): SGHDT, YYEEEE. The trim removed 4 bases at V and 2 bases at J, leaving 2 bases unmatched. For the CDR3, the DNA is TGTGCCAGCAGCACCGGGAGGGCCTACGAGCAGTACTTC. The encoded protein is CASSTGRAYEQYF.

This clonotype came up a few times. The chain carries TRBV6-2 or TRBV6-3 and TRBJ1-5; 12 positions match TRBD1. The CDR3 is made up of 19 amino acids. Germline values: CDR1 MNHEY, CDR2 SVGEGT. With 2 bases clipped from V and 1 base from J, the junction kept 9 bases outside the gene matches. In nucleotides, the CDR3 is TGTGCCAGCAGTTACACACCGGGACAGGGGGCATTAAGCAATCAGCCCCAGCATTTT. It yields the protein CASSYTPGQGALSNQPQHF.

This clonotype has only a few counts. J is TRBJ2-1 and V is TRBV2, with D hard to call. Per the germline V gene, CDR1 is SNHLY and CDR2 is FYNNEI. The V end was cut by 4 bases, the J end by 10 bases, with 5 bases between. The CDR3 is 10 residues long. CDR3 residues: CASSVNEQFF. For the CDR3, the DNA is TGTGCCAGCAGTGTTAACGAGCAGTTCTTC.

CDR3 residues: CSAPMGGTDSPLHF. The CDR3 DNA sequence: TGCAGTGCCCCGATGGGGGGCACGGATTCACCCCTCCACTTT. The V gene is TRBV20-1, the J gene TRBJ1-6, with a possible D match to TRBD1 (6 bases). Trimming cost V 6 bases and J 8 bases, with 17 bases left between them. CDR1 is DFQATT and CDR2 is SNEGSKA in the germline V gene (reference sequence). The CDR3 runs to 14 residues.

This clonotype came up once. The gene calls are TRBV28 and TRBJ1-6; possibly TRBD1 for D (6 bases). The V end was cut by 6 bases, the J end by 9 bases, with 18 bases between. Germline V lookup: CDR1 MDHEN, CDR2 SYDVKM. The CDR3 spans 15 residues. CDR3 bases: TGTGCCAGCAGCCAAAAACAGGGTGCAATTTCACCCCTCCACTTT. This translates into CASSQKQGAISPLHF.

The chain carries TRBV7-3 and TRBJ2-2, with 7 bases lining up with TRBD1. The CDR3 has 17 amino acids. V trimming: 5 bases; J trimming: 0 bases; junction bases outside the gene matches: 9. In germline, CDR1 is SGHTA, CDR2 FQGTGA. CDR3 sequence reads: CASSPQATGTNTGELFF. In nucleotides, the CDR3 is TGTGCCAGCAGCCCCCAGGCGACAGGGACGAACACCGGGGAGCTGTTTTTT.

Here the CDR3 DNA reads TGTGCCAGCAGTCCCTCTCCGGGACAGAAGTACAATGAGCAGTTCTTC. Protein sequence: CASSPSPGQKYNEQFF. This rearrangement joins TRBV28 to TRBJ2-1, with 7 bases fitting TRBD1. The CDR3 contains 16 residues. With 5 bases clipped from V and 4 bases from J, the junction kept 11 bases outside the gene matches. The germline CDR1 and CDR2 sequences are MDHEN and SYDVKM.

This clonotype was seen more than once but under ten times. DNA for the CDR3: TGCAGTGCTACCGACCATCCCTACGAGCAGTACTTC. Amino acid sequence: CSATDHPYEQYF. The V gene is TRBV20-1, the J gene TRBJ2-7; D unclear. The CDR3 sequence is 12 residues long. The V gene lost 4 bases and the J gene lost 2 bases, with 9 bases spanning the gap. Germline values: CDR1 DFQATT, CDR2 SNEGSKA (reference sequence).

The V call is TRBV4-3, the J call TRBJ1-4, with D tentatively TRBD1 (5 bases). This CDR3 region has 14 residues. Germline V lookup: CDR1 LGHNA, CDR2 YSLEER. The V and J ends lost 4 bases and 10 bases respectively, with 16 bases between them. The chain's CDR3 is CASSPRTDQGKLFF. In DNA, the CDR3 is TGCGCCAGCAGCCCACGGACCGACCAGGGAAAACTGTTTTTT.

This chain uses TRBV9 with TRBJ1-2, with D possibly TRBD1 on 5 matching bases. The CDR3 contains 15 residues. V shed 3 bases and J shed 5 bases, with 17 bases lying between them. Germline V gene data show CDR1 as SGDLS and CDR2 as YYNGEE. CDR3 nucleotides: TGTGCCAGCAGCGCGGGGCAGGGCCTAGGGTATGGCTACACCTTC. Protein: CASSAGQGLGYGYTF.

V and J are TRBV6-6 and TRBJ2-4; possibly TRBD2 for D (5 bases). The CDR3 spans 11 residues. Trimming took 2 bases from V and 11 from J, leaving 7 bases between them. CDR1 MNHNY and CDR2 SVGAGI come from the germline V gene (reference sequence). The CDR3 DNA reads TGTGCCAGCAGTTACGACTATTTTCAGTACTTC. Its translation: CASSYDYFQYF.

The chain couples TRBV20-1 to TRBJ2-1, with D possibly being TRBD1 or TRBD2 (5 bases each). V lost 6 bases, J lost 7 bases, and 19 bases lay in between. The CDR3 loop spans 14 amino acids. The germline CDR1 and CDR2 sequences are DFQATT and SNEGSKA (reference sequence). The CDR3 nucleotides read TGCAGTGCCCCCCCGGGACCCCCCGGGAATGAGCAGTTCTTC. It translates to CSAPPGPPGNEQFF.

This clonotype was found many times. This chain uses TRBV19 with TRBJ2-7, with 9 bases that match TRBD2. The CDR3 covers 13 residues. Trimming took 10 bases from V and 5 from J; bases not matched to a gene: 9. Germline-derived CDR1 and CDR2 are LNHDA and SQIVND (reference sequence). CDR3 DNA sequence: TGTGCCACCTCCGGGACTAGCAACGACGAGCAGTACTTC. This translates into CATSGTSNDEQYF.

CDR3 region: CASSQDLPAGGADTQYF. Here the CDR3 DNA reads TGTGCCAGCAGCCAAGATCTCCCAGCGGGGGGGGCAGATACGCAGTATTTT. This chain connects TRBV3-1 to TRBJ2-3, with 10 positions matching TRBD2. Germline V CDR1 and CDR2: LGHDT, YNNKEL (reference sequence). Trimming removed 0 bases from V and 4 bases from J; junction bases left unmatched: 7. This CDR3 has 17 amino acids.

The chain joins TRBV27 to TRBJ2-2; D gene uncertain. The CDR3 runs 17 residues. With 7 bases removed from V and 5 bases from J, the gap between germline ends came to 23 bases. The germline V gene encodes CDR1 MNHEY and CDR2 SMNVEV (reference sequence). CDR3 in amino acids: CASTPYISDPDTGELFF. DNA of the CDR3: TGTGCCAGCACCCCTTACATCTCTGATCCGGATACCGGGGAGCTGTTTTTT.

This clonotype came up many times. V gene TRBV29-1 combines with J gene TRBJ1-4; unclear D gene. The germline gives CDR1 SQVTM, CDR2 ANQGSEA. Trimming took 3 bases from V and 8 from J, leaving 13 bases between them. The CDR3 length is 13 residues. CDR3 protein: CSVETPANEKLFF. CDR3 nucleotides: TGCAGCGTTGAGACCCCGGCGAACGAAAAACTGTTTTTT.

This chain uses TRBV9 with TRBJ2-1; 9 bases agree with TRBD1. Trimming at V came to 6 bases and at J to 2 bases, leaving 6 bases not matched to a gene. The CDR3 spans 15 residues. Germline CDR1 reads SGDLS; CDR2 reads YYNGEE. This CDR3 reads CASTVGDRAYNEQFF. As DNA, the CDR3 is TGTGCCAGCACCGTCGGGGACAGGGCCTACAATGAGCAGTTCTTC.

The chain employs TRBV7-9 and TRBJ1-4, with a possible D match to TRBD1 (6 bases). The V end lost 4 bases, the J end lost 8 bases, and 8 bases lay between the germline ends. The CDR3 has 12 residues. Germline loops: CDR1 SEHNR, CDR2 FQNEAQ (reference sequence). CDR3 residues: CASSSQGEKLFF. CDR3 coding DNA: TGTGCCAGCAGCTCCCAGGGGGAAAAACTGTTTTTT.